This T cell receptor beta chain was identified during a study of a mutant IDH1 vaccine in newly diagnosed glioma. For the study at large: Once 4-6 weeks had passed after radiotherapy alone, vaccination started, or it started with temozolomide cycles. Earlier treatment was radiotherapy, temozolomide, or both, with most getting both.

Study results and caveats: Shifts in the top peripheral T cell clonotypes seemed unrelated to pseudoprogression.

Time point: week 5, during vaccination. Doses of 300 ug of mutant IDH1 20-mer peptide were given with topical imiquimod. As for this clone: Its target is not known.

Only in-frame clones appear in the TCRdb table, and some are missing; sequencing was by immunoSEQ multiplex PCR. The sample has 30,000 to 40,000 clones; 81% are singletons. The sequences come from PBMCs, collected from a glioma patient whose treatment included an IDH1 peptide vaccine. This TCR was recovered from a man aged 45-65 years with glioma.

CDR3 nucleotide sequence: TGTGCCACCGGTGAAGGGTGGGGGAATCCCCAGCATTTT. Its protein is CATGEGWGNPQHF. This chain links TRBV27 with TRBJ1-5, with D possibly matching TRBD1 (5 bases). Per the germline V gene, CDR1 is MNHEY and CDR2 is SMNVEV (reference sequence). The length of the CDR3 is 13 residues. Trimming removed 10 bases at V and 10 bases at J, with 20 bases between.